A selection of T cell receptor beta chains follows, all from one sample in a study of beta chain features in type 1 diabetes. Sequencing used immunoSEQ multiplex PCR; TCRdb keeps in-frame clones, though not all of them. Of 900,000 or so clones in the sample, 15% to 20% were seen once. The specimen sequenced was naive CD4+ T cells from blood. Receptors originate from a woman under 30 in good health. CDR3s include the opening cysteine and the closing phenylalanine or tryptophan. D genes are given only for firm matches. A clone size is listed for some rows: how often the clone was seen (once, few, many), or a class if it is expanded.

clone_size	v_call	d_call	j_call	cdr3_nt	cdr3_aa
few	TRBV6-5	.	TRBJ2-2	TGTGCCAGCAGTTACTCACAAGCGAACACCGGGGAGCTGTTTTTT	CASSYSQANTGELFF
few	TRBV5-1	TRBD2	TRBJ2-1	TGCGCCAGCAGCCTGACTAGCGGGAAAAATGAGCAGTTCTTC	CASSLTSGKNEQFF
.	TRBV5-1	TRBD2	TRBJ2-5	TGCGCCAGCAGCCCGGGGACTAGCGGGAGAGAGACCCAGTACTTC	CASSPGTSGRETQYF
.	TRBV27	.	TRBJ2-6	TGTGCCAGCAGTTTAATGAGGAATTCTGGGGCCAACGTCCTGACTTTC	CASSLMRNSGANVLTF
.	TRBV2	.	TRBJ1-2	TGTGCCAGCAGTGCGGAAACTAACTATGGCTACACCTTC	CASSAETNYGYTF
.	TRBV7-9	.	TRBJ2-1	TGTGCCAGCAGCTTACCCGGGAGCTCCTACAATGAGCAGTTCTTC	CASSLPGSSYNEQFF
few	TRBV7-2	.	TRBJ2-7	TGTGCCAGCAGCCCCCTGGGACTCCGCTACGAGCAGTACTTC	CASSPLGLRYEQYF
few	TRBV28	TRBD1	TRBJ2-7	TGTGCCAGCAGTCAGACAGGGGGACTACGGGAGCAGTACTTC	CASSQTGGLREQYF
few	TRBV7-6	TRBD2	TRBJ2-3	TGTGCCAGCAGCTTAGGGACTAGCGGGAGCACAGATACGCAGTATTTT	CASSLGTSGSTDTQYF
few	TRBV5-1	TRBD1	TRBJ2-7	TGCGCCAGCAGCTTTAAAGGGACAGGGTCCTACGAGCAGTACTTC	CASSFKGTGSYEQYF
.	TRBV7-2	TRBD2	TRBJ2-5	TGTGCCAGCAGCTTAGGACGGGCTAGCGGGAGTCAGAAAGAGACCCAGTACTTC	CASSLGRASGSQKETQYF
.	TRBV4-2	.	TRBJ1-3	TGTGCCAGCAGCCAAAGGGCCCACATCCAGGGCCTGGGGGGAAACACCATATATTTT	CASSQRAHIQGLGGNTIYF
.	TRBV5-1	.	TRBJ2-1	TGCGCCAGCAGCGCAGGGACCACTGGCCCCTACAATGAGCAGTTCTTC	CASSAGTTGPYNEQFF
once	TRBV7-2	TRBD1	TRBJ2-3	TGTGCCAGCAGCTTAGCGACAGGGATTGGCCCTGGTACGCAGTATTTT	CASSLATGIGPGTQYF
few	TRBV9	.	TRBJ2-3	TGTGCCAGCAGCGTAGCCCCACCCAGGGGTGAGCTGGTAGATACGCAGTATTTT	CASSVAPPRGELVDTQYF
few	TRBV11-1	TRBD1	TRBJ1-2	TGTGCCAGCAGCCCCATCGACAGGGTGGACGGCTACACCTTC	CASSPIDRVDGYTF
few	TRBV7-2	TRBD2	TRBJ2-3	TGTGCCAGCAGCTTAGTAGCGGGAGGCGCAGATACGCAGTATTTT	CASSLVAGGADTQYF
few	TRBV29-1	TRBD2	TRBJ2-1	TGCAGCGTTGAAGACCCAAGCTCCGGACTAGCGGGTTACAATGAGCAGTTCTTC	CSVEDPSSGLAGYNEQFF
few	TRBV6-5	TRBD2	TRBJ2-2	TGTGCCAGCCGGGGACTATCTTACACCGGGGAGCTGTTTTTT	CASRGLSYTGELFF
few	TRBV18	.	TRBJ2-3	TGTGCCAGCTCACCTCTCGGGCCCGGAGGCACAGATACGCAGTATTTT	CASSPLGPGGTDTQYF
.	TRBV7-2	TRBD1	TRBJ2-7	TGTGCCAGCAGCTCCCGCCCGGGACAGAGCTACGAGCAGTACTTC	CASSSRPGQSYEQYF
.	TRBV18	.	TRBJ2-3	TGTGCCAGCTCACCACCGTTTGGGGCTGATACGCAGTATTTT	CASSPPFGADTQYF
few	TRBV6-4	TRBD1	TRBJ2-1	TGTGCCAGCAGTGACCCGGACAGGGGGAAGGATGAGCAGTTCTTC	CASSDPDRGKDEQFF
few	TRBV7-9	.	TRBJ2-7	TGTGCCAGCGCCGGGACCCTAAACTACGAGCAGTACTTC	CASAGTLNYEQYF
.	TRBV11-2	.	TRBJ1-1	TGTGCCAGCAGCCTACGGGGGGATTTGGCGGCGAACACTGAAGCTTTCTTT	CASSLRGDLAANTEAFF
.	TRBV4-3	.	TRBJ1-2	TGCGCCAGCAGCCAAGACTCTTTTGGCTACACCTTC	CASSQDSFGYTF
few	TRBV11-1	.	TRBJ2-1	TGTGCCAGCAGCTTACAGGGTAGTTACAATGAGCAGTTCTTC	CASSLQGSYNEQFF
few	TRBV2	.	TRBJ1-1	TGTGCCAGAATCTCTCGGCACACTGAAGCTTTCTTT	CARISRHTEAFF
.	TRBV6-6	.	TRBJ2-5	TGTGCCAGCAGTTACTCCCGTTGGGGAGAGACCCAGTACTTC	CASSYSRWGETQYF
.	TRBV5-5	.	TRBJ1-2	TGTGCCAGCAGCTTGGTGAAGGCTACCTATGGCTACACCTTC	CASSLVKATYGYTF
.	TRBV27	TRBD2	TRBJ2-1	TGTGCCAGCAGGGGGACTATAGACGGCTATGAGCAGTTCTTC	CASRGTIDGYEQFF
.	TRBV18	.	TRBJ2-7	TGTGCCAGCTCACAGGGAACCAGTGCCTTATACGAGCAGTACTTC	CASSQGTSALYEQYF